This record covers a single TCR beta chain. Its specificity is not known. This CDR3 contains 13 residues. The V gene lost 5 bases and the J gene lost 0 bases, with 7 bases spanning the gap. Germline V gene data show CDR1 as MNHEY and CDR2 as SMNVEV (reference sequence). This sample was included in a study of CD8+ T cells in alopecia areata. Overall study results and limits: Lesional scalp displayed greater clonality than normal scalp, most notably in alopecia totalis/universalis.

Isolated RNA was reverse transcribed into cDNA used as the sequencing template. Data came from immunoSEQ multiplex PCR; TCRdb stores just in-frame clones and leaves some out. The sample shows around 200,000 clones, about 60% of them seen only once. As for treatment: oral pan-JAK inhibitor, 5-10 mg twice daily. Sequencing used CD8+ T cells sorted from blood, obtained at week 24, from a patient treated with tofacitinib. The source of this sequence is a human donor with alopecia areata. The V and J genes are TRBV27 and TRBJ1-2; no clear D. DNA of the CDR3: TGTGCCAGCAGTATAGGCGCTAACTATGGCTACACCTTC. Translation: CASSIGANYGYTF.